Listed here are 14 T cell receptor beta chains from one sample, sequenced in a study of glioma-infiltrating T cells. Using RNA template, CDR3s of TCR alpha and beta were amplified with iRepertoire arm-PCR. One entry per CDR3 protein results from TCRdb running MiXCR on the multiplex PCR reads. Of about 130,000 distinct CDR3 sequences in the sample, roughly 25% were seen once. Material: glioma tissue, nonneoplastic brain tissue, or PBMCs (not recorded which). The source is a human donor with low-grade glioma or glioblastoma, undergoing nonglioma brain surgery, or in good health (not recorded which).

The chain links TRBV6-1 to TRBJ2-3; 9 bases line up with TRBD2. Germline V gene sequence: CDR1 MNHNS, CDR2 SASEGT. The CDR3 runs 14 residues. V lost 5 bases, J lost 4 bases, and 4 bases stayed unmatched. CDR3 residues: CASSQTSGADTQYF. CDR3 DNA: TGTGCCAGCAGTCAGACTAGCGGAGCAGATACGCAGTATTTT.

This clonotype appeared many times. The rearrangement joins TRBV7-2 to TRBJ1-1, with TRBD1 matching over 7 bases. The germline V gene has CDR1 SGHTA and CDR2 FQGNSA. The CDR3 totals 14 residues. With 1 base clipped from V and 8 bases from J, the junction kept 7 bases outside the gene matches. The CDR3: CASSLVSRDREAFF. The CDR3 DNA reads TGTGCCAGCAGCTTAGTGAGCCGGGACAGAGAAGCTTTCTTT.

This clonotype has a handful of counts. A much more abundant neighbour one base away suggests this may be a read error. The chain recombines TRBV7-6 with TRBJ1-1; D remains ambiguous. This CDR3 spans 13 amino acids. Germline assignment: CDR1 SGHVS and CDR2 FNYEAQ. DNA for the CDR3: TGTGCCGGCAGCTCGACAATGAACACTGAAGCTTTCTTT. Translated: CAGSSTMNTEAFF. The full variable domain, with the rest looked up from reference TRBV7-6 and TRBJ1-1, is GAGVSQSPRYKVTKRGQDVALRCDPISGHVSLYWYRQALGQGPEFLTYFNYEAQQDKSGLPNDRFSAERPEGSISTLTIQRTEQRDSAMYRCAGSSTMNTEAFFGQGTRLTVV.

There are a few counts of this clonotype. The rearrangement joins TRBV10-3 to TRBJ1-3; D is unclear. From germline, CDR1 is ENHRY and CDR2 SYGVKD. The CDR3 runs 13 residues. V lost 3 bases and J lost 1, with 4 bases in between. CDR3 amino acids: CAISECSGNTIYF. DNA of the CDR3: TGTGCCATCAGTGAATGTTCTGGAAACACCATATATTTT.

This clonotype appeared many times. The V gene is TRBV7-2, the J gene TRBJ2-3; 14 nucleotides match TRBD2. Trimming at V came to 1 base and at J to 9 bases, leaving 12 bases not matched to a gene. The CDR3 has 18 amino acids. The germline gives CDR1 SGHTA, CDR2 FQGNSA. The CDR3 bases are TGTGCCAGCAGCTTAGGACTAGCGGGAGGGCCTCGAAAGATAACGCAGTATTTT. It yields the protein CASSLGLAGGPRKITQYF.

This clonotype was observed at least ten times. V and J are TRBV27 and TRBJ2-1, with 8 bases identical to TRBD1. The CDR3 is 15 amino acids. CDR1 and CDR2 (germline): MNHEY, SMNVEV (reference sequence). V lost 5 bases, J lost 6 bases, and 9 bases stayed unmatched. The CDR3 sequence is CASSDSRDRRNEQFF. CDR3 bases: TGTGCCAGCAGTGACTCCCGGGACAGGCGCAATGAGCAGTTCTTC.

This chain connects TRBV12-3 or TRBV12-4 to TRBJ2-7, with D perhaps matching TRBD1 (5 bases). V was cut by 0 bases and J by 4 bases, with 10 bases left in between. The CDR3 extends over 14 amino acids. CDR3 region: CASSLAPRTYEQYF. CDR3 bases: TGTGCCAGCAGTTTAGCGCCTAGGACATACGAGCAGTACTTC.

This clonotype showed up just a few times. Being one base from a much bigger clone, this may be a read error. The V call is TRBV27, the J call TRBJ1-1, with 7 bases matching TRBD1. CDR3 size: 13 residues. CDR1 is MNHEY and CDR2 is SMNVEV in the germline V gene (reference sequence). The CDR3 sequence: CAGSPTGVGEAFF. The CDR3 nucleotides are TGTGCCGGCAGCCCAACAGGGGTGGGCGAAGCTTTCTTT.

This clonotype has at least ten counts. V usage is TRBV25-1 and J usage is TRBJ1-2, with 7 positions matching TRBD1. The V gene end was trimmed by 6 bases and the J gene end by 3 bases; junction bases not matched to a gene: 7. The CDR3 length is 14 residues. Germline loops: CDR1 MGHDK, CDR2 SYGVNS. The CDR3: CASSRRQGDYGYTF. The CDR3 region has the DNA TGTGCCAGCAGCCGCCGACAGGGTGACTATGGCTACACCTTC.

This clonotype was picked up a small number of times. CDR3 coding DNA: TGCGCCAGCGCCAGCGGGAGTTTCGCCTACAATGAGCAGTTCTTC. This sequence encodes CASASGSFAYNEQFF. The chain uses TRBV4-3 and TRBJ2-1; 8 bases match TRBD2. The CDR3 is made up of 15 amino acids. J gave up 2 bases and V 8 bases, and 8 bases lay outside the gene matches. CDR1 and CDR2 from the germline V gene are LGHNA and YSLEER.

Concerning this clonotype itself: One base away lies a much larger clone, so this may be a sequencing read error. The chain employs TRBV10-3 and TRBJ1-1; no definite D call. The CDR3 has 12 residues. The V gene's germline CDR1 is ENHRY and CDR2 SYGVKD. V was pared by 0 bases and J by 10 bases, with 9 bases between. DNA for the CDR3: TGTGCCATCAGTGAGTCTCCTGCCCCAGCTTTCTTT. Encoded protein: CAISESPAPAFF.

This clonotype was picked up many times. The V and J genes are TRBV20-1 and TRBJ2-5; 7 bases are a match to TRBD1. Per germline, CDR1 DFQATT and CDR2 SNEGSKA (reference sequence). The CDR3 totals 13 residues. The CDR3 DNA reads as TGCAGCAACAGACAGGGCGAGATCGAGACCCAGTACTTC. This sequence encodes CSNRQGEIETQYF.

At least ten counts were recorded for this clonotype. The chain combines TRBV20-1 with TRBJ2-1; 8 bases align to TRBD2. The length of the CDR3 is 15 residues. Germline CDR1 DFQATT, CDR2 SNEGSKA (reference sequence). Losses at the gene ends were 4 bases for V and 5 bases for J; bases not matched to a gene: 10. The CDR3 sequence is CSANTAGVANNEQFF. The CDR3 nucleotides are TGCAGTGCTAATACAGCGGGAGTGGCCAACAATGAGCAGTTCTTC.

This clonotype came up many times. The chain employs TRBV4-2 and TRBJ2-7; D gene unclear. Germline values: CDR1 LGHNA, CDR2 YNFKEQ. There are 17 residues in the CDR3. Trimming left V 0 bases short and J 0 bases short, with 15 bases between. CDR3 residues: CASSQESDSASSYEQYF. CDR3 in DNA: TGTGCCAGCAGCCAAGAATCGGATTCGGCTAGCTCCTACGAGCAGTACTTC.